Listed below are T cell receptor beta chains from one sample, sequenced in a study of early T cells in non-severe SARS-CoV-2 infection. Via MiXCR, TCRdb re-called the 5' RACE reads, giving one row per CDR3 protein. The sample records 45,000 to 55,000 distinct CDR3 sequences, roughly 6.5% being singletons. Specimen: whole blood. The receptors originated from an adult who was a healthcare worker with PCR-confirmed SARS-CoV-2 infection or an uninfected control (not recorded which). Both conserved end residues are trimmed from each CDR3.

TRBV20-1	TRBJ2-3	SAWTSGGDTDTQY
TRBV27	TRBJ1-1	ASSPNRVWNTEAF
TRBV14	TRBJ2-1	ASSQSGHSHEQF
TRBV6-6	TRBJ1-1	ASTHPGRGRRLNTEAF
TRBV12-3/TRBV12-4	TRBJ2-2	ASSSISGNLGGELF
TRBV5-4	TRBJ1-2	ASSLESLNYGYT
TRBV6-5	TRBJ1-1	ASKAGRSVNTEAF
TRBV10-1	TRBJ2-7	ASSDSVTGEYEQY
TRBV3-1	TRBJ2-7	ASSPMARGGSYEQY
TRBV11-2	TRBJ2-1	ASSLATVYNEQF
TRBV20-1	TRBJ1-1	SAQWGINTEAF
TRBV6-6	TRBJ2-5	ASSSGDNQETQY
TRBV20-1	TRBJ1-5	RDLRGVSNQPQH
TRBV20-1	TRBJ2-1	SARGTSGVNEQF
TRBV12-3/TRBV12-4	TRBJ2-7	ASSATGRNYEQY
TRBV6-6	TRBJ2-5	ASSYSRGIGETQY
TRBV6-4	TRBJ2-1	ASSDSGSGGHNEQF
TRBV12-3/TRBV12-4	TRBJ2-1	ASSPQRGVSNEQF
TRBV6-6	TRBJ2-3	ASSYSGSSGPTDTQY
TRBV9	TRBJ2-7	ASSVSGTGVAYEQY
TRBV5-5	TRBJ1-3	ASSLVAETGNTIY
TRBV28	TRBJ2-7	ASSETGQGRNEQY
TRBV6-1	TRBJ2-7	ASHETGSLRYEQY
TRBV6-2/TRBV6-3	TRBJ1-2	ASSGAGVGGYT
TRBV25-1	TRBJ2-3	ASSAGTDTQY
TRBV7-3	TRBJ2-5	ASSQTTSGGILETQY
TRBV20-1	TRBJ2-1	SADDVRGGDEQF
TRBV7-2	TRBJ1-2	ASSLAQGADYGYT
TRBV20-1	TRBJ2-7	SARDFRGTGGGEQY
TRBV4-3	TRBJ2-2	ASSQDRLSGELF
TRBV7-2	TRBJ2-1	ASRTGIVRNEQF
TRBV28	TRBJ2-1	ASSLKGPNPDNEQF
TRBV11-2	TRBJ2-3	ASSFPRDRGRSDTQY
TRBV5-1	TRBJ2-7	ASSLDGTGSSEQY
TRBV15	TRBJ2-1	ATSSAFGDNEQF
TRBV7-2	TRBJ2-7	ASSSRAGGTYEQY
TRBV20-1	TRBJ2-7	SARGPLTRPYEQY
TRBV6-5	TRBJ1-3	ASSYSLTSGNTIY
TRBV20-1	TRBJ2-3	SARGQGRSGPSDTQY
TRBV5-5	TRBJ2-7	ASSLAASQVPYEQY
TRBV6-1	TRBJ1-5	ASSAYRPNQPQH
TRBV7-9	TRBJ2-2	ASSPLPVPGELF
TRBV20-1	TRBJ1-4	SAPDMLVDNEKLF
TRBV28	TRBJ1-2	ASSPSERNYGYT
TRBV6-5	TRBJ2-3	ASSYSGGGASDTQY
TRBV7-6	TRBJ2-1	ASSLVLARYNEQF
TRBV7-2	TRBJ1-1	ASSLQGDTEAF
TRBV30	TRBJ1-6	AGTGVGYNSPLH
TRBV7-9	TRBJ2-7	ASSQQGTGTYEQY
TRBV10-2	TRBJ1-1	ASSPIGDRGQNTEAF
TRBV5-4	TRBJ1-2	ASSLDSRQANDGYT
TRBV7-8	TRBJ2-7	ATSRDRSSYEQY
TRBV14	TRBJ1-3	ASSQVGAYSGNTIY
TRBV6-6	TRBJ2-4	ASTPISQGGTIQY
TRBV9	TRBJ2-1	ASSGGKAGGYNEQF
TRBV11-3	TRBJ2-5	ASSLGTSETQY
TRBV18	TRBJ1-2	ASSPGTTEGYGYT
TRBV2	TRBJ2-5	ASSAQKETQY
TRBV20-1	TRBJ2-7	SALSTQGYEQY
TRBV3-1	TRBJ2-2	ASSERTSPTGELF